This T cell receptor (beta chain) stems from a study of early T cells in non-severe SARS-CoV-2 infection. This clonotype was recorded at least ten times. Germline CDR1 and CDR2: MNHEY and SVGAGI. The CDR3 has 12 amino acids. V was cut by 8 bases and J by 0 bases, with 5 bases left in between. Individually, cDNA molecules had unique molecular identifiers attached to them. MiXCR, run by TCRdb on the 5' RACE reads, gives a single entry per CDR3 protein. This sample has roughly 61,000 distinct CDR3 sequences; 10% to 14% occur once, and the top ten carry 1.7%. The J gene is TRBJ2-1, the V gene TRBV6-5; D is unresolved. The sequence derives from an adult who was a healthcare worker with PCR-confirmed SARS-CoV-2 infection or an uninfected control (not recorded which). The sample taken for sequencing was whole blood. The CDR3 reads CASRGSYNEQFF. The CDR3 DNA is TGTGCCAGCCGAGGCTCCTACAATGAGCAGTTCTTC.